This T cell receptor (beta chain) was retrieved from a study of T cell responses to AZD1222 COVID-19 vaccine. General study findings and limits: Targets within unmutated variant regions were reportedly found for nearly half of spike-specific TCRs. Sampled repertoires all dated from after the peak T cell response. Donors skewed white British and female; clonal diversity was possibly underestimated. Only five or six individuals given AZD1222 were seropositive at baseline.

The CDR3 contains 15 residues. Germline V gene sequence: CDR1 SGHDT, CDR2 YYEEEE. Trimming took 0 bases from V and 6 from J, leaving 13 bases between them. As to this clone: What it binds is unknown.

Using immunoSEQ multiplex PCR, the repertoire was profiled, and TCRdb retains in-frame clones only, with some absent. This sample carries about 130,000 clones, roughly 90% of them seen once, and the ten largest clones take around 4%. This sample comprised peripheral blood, obtained on day 0 of AZD1222 vaccination. J is TRBJ2-1 and V is TRBV5-6; D may be TRBD1 (6 bases). The sequence was obtained from an adult in good health. The CDR3 spells CASSLVSGQLNEQFF. The CDR3 bases are TGTGCCAGCAGCTTGGTATCGGGACAACTCAATGAGCAGTTCTTC.